The present entry profiles one T cell receptor beta chain with its context. Repertoires were generated with immunoSEQ multiplex PCR, while TCRdb's copy carries only in-frame clones and drops some. This sample has about 150,000 clones; 84% occur once, and the top ten carry roughly 3.4%. The sample originates from a study of blood T cell repertoires in COVID-19. Allocation to cohorts depended on clinical history reported by the participants. CDR1 and CDR2 (germline): SNHLY, FYNNEI. The CDR3 runs to 15 residues. With 7 bases clipped from V and 6 bases from J, the junction kept 11 bases outside the gene matches.

The sequencing sample was made of PBMCs or T cells enriched from blood (not recorded which). This receptor was obtained from a woman aged 50 to 60 with acute COVID-19. J is TRBJ2-2 and V is TRBV2, with 7 bases matching TRBD2. CDR3 nucleotide sequence: TGTGCCAGCACCCCGGGACTAAGTGTCCCCGGGGAGCTGTTTTTT. It is translated as CASTPGLSVPGELFF.